Below are 10 T cell receptor beta chains sequenced from a single sample in a study of cytomegalovirus exposure and HLA in healthy donors. With 60 Vbeta and 13 Jbeta primers, the PCR was carried out. The table came from immunoSEQ multiplex PCR; TCRdb's copy has only in-frame clones and leaves some out. The sample lists more than 100,000 clones, around 60% occurring once. Sequenced: PBMCs. These receptors all come from a man aged 40-55 years in good health and CMV-seropositive.

V usage is TRBV28 and J usage is TRBJ2-3, with 8 bases aligning to TRBD2. The germline gives CDR1 MDHEN, CDR2 SYDVKM. With V trimmed by 0 bases and J by 10 bases, 9 bases remained unmatched. The CDR3 has 15 amino acids. The chain's CDR3 is CASSLWSKRESAQYF. The DNA of the CDR3 is TGTGCCAGCAGTTTATGGTCTAAGCGGGAGTCGGCGCAGTATTTT.

V and J are TRBV7-3 and TRBJ2-2, with 9 positions matching TRBD2. Unmatched junction bases numbered 11, after V lost 5 bases and J lost 4 bases. Germline V gene sequence: CDR1 SGHTA, CDR2 FQGTGA. CDR3 length equals 17 residues. The CDR3 protein is CASSPSRTSASTGELFF. CDR3 sequence (DNA): TGTGCCAGCAGCCCATCCAGGACTAGCGCGAGCACCGGGGAGCTGTTTTTT. Drawing the rest from reference TRBV7-3 and TRBJ2-2, the complete variable domain is GAGVSQTPSNKVTEKGKYVELRCDPISGHTALYWYRQSLGQGPEFLIYFQGTGAADDSGLPNDRFFAVRPEGSVSTLKIQRTERGDSAVYLCASSPSRTSASTGELFFGEGSRLTVL.

This rearrangement joins TRBV5-8 to TRBJ1-5, with TRBD1 identical over 11 bases. Germline CDR1 and CDR2: SGHTS and YDEGEE. Trimming at V came to 3 bases and at J to 3 bases, leaving 2 bases not matched to a gene. The CDR3 is made up of 15 amino acids. The CDR3 DNA reads as TGTGCCAGCAGCTGGGACAGGGGGGACAATCAGCCCCAGCATTTT. This codes for CASSWDRGDNQPQHF.

The chain recombines TRBV6-5 with TRBJ1-5; 7 positions agree with TRBD1. Germline CDR1 and CDR2: MNHEY and SVGAGI. The CDR3 sequence is 14 residues long. V lost 6 bases, J lost 9 bases, and 11 bases stayed unmatched. CDR3: CASRDRAVWSPQHF. CDR3 sequence (DNA): TGTGCCAGCAGAGACAGGGCCGTCTGGTCGCCCCAGCATTTT.

This clone was seen a handful of times. At one of its ends the junction is not consistent with the germline gene, which may arise from a read error. V and J are TRBV2 and TRBJ1-5; D ambiguous. CDR3 length: 15 amino acids. Germline V gives CDR1 SNHLY, CDR2 FYNNEI. The CDR3 DNA reads TGTGCCAGCAGTGAACAGAGGAGTAGCAGTCAGCCCCAGCATTTT. Residues: CASSEQRSSSQPQHF.

This clone was seen a few times. The DNA of the CDR3 is TGTGCCAGCAGGAAGAGTGGTAGCGGCAATCAGCCCCAGCATTTT. This translates into CASRKSGSGNQPQHF. The chain employs TRBV5-6 and TRBJ1-5; D unresolved. The CDR3 runs to 15 residues. Germline values: CDR1 SGHDT, CDR2 YYEEEE. Deletions cut 5 bases from V and 2 bases from J, with 14 bases between.

The chain uses TRBV28 and TRBJ1-1; D perhaps matches TRBD1 (6 bases). This CDR3 spans 14 amino acids. Germline V CDR1 and CDR2: MDHEN, SYDVKM. The V gene lost 6 bases and the J gene lost 5 bases, with 16 bases spanning the gap. DNA of the CDR3: TGTGCCAGCAGGTCGGGGGGGGCTGGGACTGAAGCTTTCTTT. Translated, it gives CASRSGGAGTEAFF.

The gene calls are TRBV11-1 and TRBJ2-6, with D uncertain. This CDR3 spans 16 amino acids. Trimming took off 1 base at V and 1 base at J, with 8 bases between the two ends. From germline, CDR1 is SGHAT and CDR2 FQDESV (reference sequence). CDR3 amino acids: CASSLGLESGANVLTF. Written as DNA, the CDR3 is TGTGCCAGCAGCTTAGGGCTGGAGTCTGGGGCCAACGTCCTGACTTTC.

The V gene is TRBV7-9, the J gene TRBJ1-6, with D unclear. Germline V lookup: CDR1 SEHNR, CDR2 FQNEAQ (reference sequence). Trimming removed 4 bases from V and 7 bases from J, with 11 bases in between. CDR3 length: 14 residues. The CDR3 sequence is CASSSGLANSPLHF. The CDR3 DNA is TGTGCCAGCAGCTCAGGCCTTGCGAATTCACCCCTCCACTTT.

This clone occurred once. The rearrangement links TRBV5-8 to TRBJ2-3, with TRBD2 matching 13 bases. The V gene end was trimmed by 0 bases and the J gene end by 2 bases; junction bases not matched to a gene: 3. CDR1 SGHTS and CDR2 YDEGEE come from the germline V gene. CDR3 length equals 17 residues. The CDR3, as DNA: TGTGCCAGCAGCTTGGGGGGGACTAGCGGGGCCACAGATACGCAGTATTTT. It codes for CASSLGGTSGATDTQYF.